Following are 27 T cell receptor beta chains from one sample sequenced in a study of cytomegalovirus exposure and HLA in healthy donors. The PCR had 60 Vbeta and 13 Jbeta primers. TCRdb's copy holds only in-frame clones and misses some; the assay was immunoSEQ multiplex PCR. The table has roughly 200,000 clones, 70% to 85% seen once. The material sequenced was PBMCs. Receptor source: a woman in her 30s in good health and CMV-seropositive.

This rearrangement joins TRBV29-1 to TRBJ2-5, with D perhaps matching TRBD1 (6 bases). Trimming stripped 5 bases from V and 4 bases from J, with 11 bases between. Germline V gene data show CDR1 as SQVTM and CDR2 as ANQGSEA. This CDR3 spans 12 amino acids. The CDR3: CSVFLQGETQYF. The CDR3 bases are TGCAGCGTTTTCTTACAGGGAGAGACCCAGTACTTC.

The chain couples TRBV6-5 to TRBJ1-4; D uncertain. V dropped 4 bases and J dropped 8 bases, with 17 bases sitting between them. Germline-derived CDR1 and CDR2 are MNHEY and SVGAGI. The CDR3 length is 15 residues. CDR3: CASSFSGRVDEKLFF. The CDR3 DNA is TGTGCCAGCAGTTTTAGTGGGAGGGTTGACGAAAAACTGTTTTTT.

The J gene is TRBJ2-3, the V gene TRBV28, with D possibly matching TRBD1 (5 bases). The germline V and J ends were trimmed by 7 bases and 1 base, with 15 bases remaining between them. Germline-derived CDR1 and CDR2 are MDHEN and SYDVKM. The CDR3 has 15 amino acids. CDR3 bases: TGTGCCAGCACCTCTCCCGTAGGGGGCACAGATACGCAGTATTTT. This sequence encodes CASTSPVGGTDTQYF.

The chain combines TRBV28 with TRBJ1-2; D not certain. Germline CDR1 MDHEN, CDR2 SYDVKM. The V end lost 6 bases, the J end lost 9 bases, and 14 bases lay between the germline ends. This CDR3 spans 12 amino acids. The CDR3 DNA follows: TGTGCCAGCAGCCTTGGGTGGCGGAGCTACACCTTC. Residues: CASSLGWRSYTF.

The chain couples TRBV4-1 to TRBJ2-1, with D perhaps matching TRBD2 (5 bases). The CDR3 consists of 15 residues. CDR1 is MGHRA and CDR2 is YSYEKL in the germline V gene. V shed 0 bases and J shed 3 bases, with 9 bases lying between them. The CDR3 DNA sequence: TGCGCCAGCAGCCAAGATCGGACTGTCTACAATGAGCAGTTCTTC. Its translation is CASSQDRTVYNEQFF.

This chain connects TRBV19 to TRBJ2-7, with D perhaps TRBD2 (5 bases). The germline CDR1 and CDR2 sequences are LNHDA and SQIVND (reference sequence). This CDR3 is 14 amino acids long. Trimming took 5 bases from V and 2 from J, leaving 13 bases between them. The CDR3 sequence: CASSPRTGTYEQYF. Written as DNA, the CDR3 is TGTGCCAGTAGTCCACGGACGGGAACCTACGAGCAGTACTTC.

This rearrangement joins TRBV4-2 to TRBJ2-5, with D uncertain. CDR3 length equals 13 residues. V lost 0 bases and J 7 bases, leaving 9 bases between the germline ends. Germline loops: CDR1 LGHNA, CDR2 YNFKEQ. CDR3 loop: CASSQDRSGTQYF. The CDR3 nucleotides are TGTGCCAGCAGCCAAGATCGATCGGGGACCCAGTACTTC.

This clone was seen just once. The J gene is TRBJ1-2, the V gene TRBV30; 8 nucleotides match TRBD1. Germline assignment: CDR1 GTSNPN and CDR2 SVGIG (reference sequence). The CDR3 has 17 amino acids. J lost 2 bases, V lost 1 base, and 12 bases had no gene match. The CDR3 reads CAWSEKGRGRINYGYTF. The CDR3 DNA reads TGTGCCTGGAGTGAGAAGGGCAGGGGGCGCATCAACTATGGCTACACCTTC.

The chain carries TRBV9 and TRBJ2-3; TRBD2 matches 12 bases. The J segment lost 10 bases and the V segment lost 4 bases, leaving 13 bases of the junction unmatched. The length of the CDR3 is 16 residues. Germline V gene sequence: CDR1 SGDLS, CDR2 YYNGEE. CDR3 loop: CASSLQMTSGSRAQYF. Written as DNA, the CDR3 is TGTGCCAGCAGCCTCCAGATGACTAGCGGGAGTCGTGCGCAGTATTTT. Full variable domain (remainder filled in from reference TRBV9 and TRBJ2-3): DSGVTQTPKHLITATGQRVTLRCSPRSGDLSVYWYQQSLDQGLQFLIQYYNGEERAKGNILERFSAQQFPDLHSELNLSSLELGDSALYFCASSLQMTSGSRAQYFGPGTRLTVL.

The chain uses TRBV11-2 and TRBJ2-3; D remains unclear. Germline V gene sequence: CDR1 SGHAT, CDR2 FQNNGV. This CDR3 is 15 amino acids long. V was pared by 4 bases and J by 6 bases, with 17 bases between. CDR3 in DNA: TGTGCCAGCAGCTCCTCTCGGGTTTATATGGATACGCAGTATTTT. Translating gives CASSSSRVYMDTQYF.

A few counts support this clone. The chain links TRBV4-2 to TRBJ2-1; a weak D match, TRBD2 (6 bases). CDR1 LGHNA and CDR2 YNFKEQ come from the germline V gene. V dropped 1 base and J dropped 8 bases, with 15 bases sitting between them. The CDR3 totals 15 residues. CDR3: CASSQVSRDFDEQFF. Written as DNA, the CDR3 is TGTGCCAGCAGCCAAGTGAGTAGGGACTTCGATGAGCAGTTCTTC.

This chain links TRBV28 with TRBJ2-1, with 11 bases matching TRBD2. The CDR3 is 15 amino acids. V was pared by 4 bases and J by 12 bases, with 11 bases of the junction left unmatched. Looked up from germline, CDR1 is MDHEN and CDR2 is SYDVKM. CDR3 sequence (DNA): TGTGCCAGCAGTTCGCCTAGCGGGAGGAACCTTCGGCAGTTCTTC. Translating gives CASSSPSGRNLRQFF.

The rearrangement uses TRBV27 and TRBJ2-1; D not certain. The germline gives CDR1 MNHEY, CDR2 SMNVEV (reference sequence). This CDR3 is built from 13 residues. The ends were cut back, 0 bases at V and 9 bases at J, with 9 bases in the middle. CDR3 amino acids: CASSLSMQREQFF. Written as DNA, the CDR3 is TGTGCCAGCAGTTTATCGATGCAGCGTGAGCAGTTCTTC.

This chain connects TRBV4-1 to TRBJ1-2, with D maybe TRBD1 (5 bases). This CDR3 spans 12 amino acids. The V gene lost 4 bases and the J gene lost 6 bases, with 9 bases spanning the gap. Germline lookup yields CDR1 MGHRA and CDR2 YSYEKL. The chain's CDR3 is CASSPGRHGYTF. Written as DNA, the CDR3 is TGCGCCAGCAGCCCAGGGAGGCATGGCTACACCTTC.

This rearrangement joins TRBV6-1 to TRBJ2-7; the D gene is possibly TRBD1 (6 bases). The CDR3 is made up of 16 amino acids. CDR1 and CDR2 (germline): MNHNS, SASEGT. V was shortened by 4 bases and J by 0 bases, with 16 bases between the two germline ends. In nucleotides, the CDR3 is TGTGCCAGCAGTGGAGTAGGGGGTCCCACCTCCTACGAGCAGTACTTC. Protein: CASSGVGGPTSYEQYF.

This clone showed up many times. V and J are TRBV5-5 and TRBJ2-1, with 10 nucleotides matching TRBD2. The CDR3 sequence is 16 residues long. The V gene end was trimmed by 2 bases and the J gene end by 4 bases; junction bases not matched to a gene: 6. Looked up from germline, CDR1 is SGHKS and CDR2 is YYEKEE (reference sequence). CDR3 DNA sequence: TGTGCCAGCAGCTTTTCGGGGACTAGCGTTTACAATGAGCAGTTCTTC. This encodes CASSFSGTSVYNEQFF.

The DNA for the CDR3 is TGTGCCAGCAGTCGCGGGGTGTTCGGCACAGATACGCAGTATTTT. It translates to CASSRGVFGTDTQYF. The V call is TRBV6-5, the J call TRBJ2-3; maybe TRBD2 (6 bases). Germline-derived CDR1 and CDR2 are MNHEY and SVGAGI. V lost 5 bases and J 1 base, leaving 13 bases between the germline ends. The CDR3 loop spans 15 amino acids.

The V gene is TRBV19, the J gene TRBJ2-2, with 7 bases fitting TRBD1. The germline V gene encodes CDR1 LNHDA and CDR2 SQIVND (reference sequence). J was trimmed by 8 bases and V by 2 bases; bases with no gene match: 8. The CDR3 extends over 15 amino acids. CDR3 sequence (DNA): TGTGCCAGTAGTATATTGGCGACAGGGCCGGGGGAGCTGTTTTTT. It encodes CASSILATGPGELFF.

The rearrangement joins TRBV5-1 to TRBJ1-1; 9 nucleotides agree with TRBD1. The junction had 12 bases not matched to a gene; V was cut back by 4 bases and J by 2 bases. The germline V gene has CDR1 SGHRS and CDR2 YFSETQ. The CDR3 runs 17 residues. The CDR3 loop is CASSQHAGTGSNTEAFF. Here the CDR3 DNA reads TGCGCCAGCAGCCAACACGCCGGGACAGGGTCAAACACTGAAGCTTTCTTT.

The chain carries TRBV10-3 and TRBJ2-5, with 8 bases aligning to TRBD2. The CDR3 spans 15 residues. With 4 bases clipped from V and 2 bases from J, the junction kept 6 bases outside the gene matches. CDR1 ENHRY and CDR2 SYGVKD come from the germline V gene. CDR3 amino acids: CAISAGSGVQETQYF. The CDR3 DNA is TGTGCCATCAGTGCTGGTAGCGGGGTACAAGAGACCCAGTACTTC.

This clone has only a few counts. The chain is built from TRBV13 and TRBJ2-1; maybe TRBD2 (5 bases). The CDR3 runs to 16 residues. Germline CDR1 is PRHDT and CDR2 is FYEKMQ (reference sequence). Trimming shortened V by 2 bases and J by 2 bases, and 13 bases separated the two germline ends. The chain's CDR3 is CASSLLAGRTYNEQFF. CDR3 in DNA: TGTGCCAGCAGCTTACTGGCGGGCCGGACCTACAATGAGCAGTTCTTC.

This clone was recorded only once. The chain uses TRBV29-1 and TRBJ1-3, with TRBD1 identical over 11 bases. The CDR3 has 14 residues. Germline-derived CDR1 and CDR2 are SQVTM and ANQGSEA. The V and J ends lost 4 bases and 1 base, in that order; junction bases with no gene match: 0. CDR3 nucleotides: TGCAGCGTTGGGGACAGGGGGTCTGGAAACACCATATATTTT. Translated: CSVGDRGSGNTIYF.

The count of this clone is one. The chain employs TRBV18 and TRBJ1-1; D possibly corresponds to TRBD1 (5 bases). Looked up from germline, CDR1 is KGHSH and CDR2 is LQKENI. Trimming removed 0 bases from V and 1 base from J, with 9 bases in between. CDR3 length equals 15 residues. The CDR3 is CASSPPGGWNTEAFF. The CDR3, as DNA: TGTGCCAGCTCACCACCGGGGGGGTGGAACACTGAAGCTTTCTTT.

The chain is built from TRBV6-1 and TRBJ1-6; 9 positions match TRBD1. Germline CDR1 MNHNS, CDR2 SASEGT. This CDR3 is built from 13 residues. V trimming: 6 bases; J trimming: 8 bases; junction bases outside the gene matches: 2. CDR3 residues: CASRRDRDSPLHF. The CDR3 DNA follows: TGTGCCAGCAGACGGGACAGGGATTCACCCCTCCACTTT.

This clone was counted a single time. This rearrangement joins TRBV9 to TRBJ2-4; D possibly corresponds to TRBD2 (6 bases). Per the germline V gene, CDR1 is SGDLS and CDR2 is YYNGEE. V lost 4 bases, J lost 0 bases, and 14 bases lay in between. The CDR3 is 16 amino acids. The CDR3 region is CASSPDGLLAKNIQYF. The CDR3 DNA sequence: TGTGCCAGCAGCCCAGACGGACTACTAGCCAAAAACATTCAGTACTTC.

J is TRBJ1-5 and V is TRBV27; TRBD1 aligns across 7 bases. Germline assignment: CDR1 MNHEY and CDR2 SMNVEV (reference sequence). After removal of 6 bases from V and 1 base from J, the junction contained 6 bases not matched to a gene. This CDR3 comprises 15 residues. The CDR3 sequence is CASSLQGSSNQPQHF. Here the CDR3 DNA reads TGTGCCAGCAGCCTACAGGGGTCGAGCAATCAGCCCCAGCATTTT.

J is TRBJ2-7 and V is TRBV19; a weak D match, TRBD2 (6 bases). Germline loops: CDR1 LNHDA, CDR2 SQIVND (reference sequence). The CDR3 covers 16 residues. V lost 5 bases to trimming and J lost 6 bases, with 23 bases between them. The CDR3 sequence: CASSVRPGTGYSEQYF. The CDR3 DNA is TGTGCCAGTAGTGTTCGTCCCGGGACTGGATATAGCGAGCAGTACTTC. Based on the CDR3 plus reference TRBV19 and TRBJ2-7, the full variable domain is DGGITQSPKYLFRKEGQNVTLSCEQNLNHDAMYWYRQDPGQGLRLIYYSQIVNDFQKGDIAEGYSVSREKKESFPLTVTSAQKNPTAFYLCASSVRPGTGYSEQYFGPGTRLTVT.